This TCR beta chain was sequenced for a study of OX40 agonist ivuxolimab in advanced cancers. The wider study: Partial responses occurred in Three dose-escalation patients, one with hepatocellular carcinoma and two with cutaneous melanoma.

The V gene lost 8 bases and the J gene lost 4 bases, with 17 bases spanning the gap. Germline-derived CDR1 and CDR2 are SGHTA and FQGNSA. The CDR3 has 15 residues. Generated by immunoSEQ multiplex PCR, the TCRdb table keeps only in-frame clones and is missing some. The table has around 56,000 clones, 82% seen once. The source was CD4+ or CD8+ T cells sorted from blood, collected in a trial of the OX40 agonist ivuxolimab. The sequence derives from an adult with an advanced solid tumor such as melanoma, head and neck, liver or kidney cancer. The rearrangement uses TRBV7-2 and TRBJ2-2; D call uncertain. CDR3 bases: TGTGCCAGCCGCACGACCAACAGTGGCACCGGGGAGCTGTTTTTT. Protein: CASRTTNSGTGELFF.